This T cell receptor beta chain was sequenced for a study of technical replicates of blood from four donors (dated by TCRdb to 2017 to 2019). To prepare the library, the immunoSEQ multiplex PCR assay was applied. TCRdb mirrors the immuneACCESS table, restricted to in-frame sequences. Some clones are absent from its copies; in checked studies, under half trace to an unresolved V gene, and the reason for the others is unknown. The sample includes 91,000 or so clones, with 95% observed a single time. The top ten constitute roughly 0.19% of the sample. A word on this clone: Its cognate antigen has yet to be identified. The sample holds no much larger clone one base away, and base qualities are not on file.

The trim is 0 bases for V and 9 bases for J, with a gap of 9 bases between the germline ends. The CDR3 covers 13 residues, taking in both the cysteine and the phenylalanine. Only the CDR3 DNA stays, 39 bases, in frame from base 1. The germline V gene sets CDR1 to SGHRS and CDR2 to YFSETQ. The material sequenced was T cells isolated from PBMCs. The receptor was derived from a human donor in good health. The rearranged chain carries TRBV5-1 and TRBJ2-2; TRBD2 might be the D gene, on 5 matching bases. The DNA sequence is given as TGCGCCAGCAGCTTGGCCATCGGGAGGGAGCTGTTTTTT. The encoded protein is CASSLAIGRELFF.